The 13 T cell receptor beta chains given below trace back to one sample, sequenced in a study of PD-1 blockade in classical Hodgkin lymphoma. Produced via immunoSEQ multiplex PCR; TCRdb's table is partial and in-frame only. The sample has 20,000 to 25,000 clones, around 70% seen once. The time point is: cycle 4 day 1 (C4D1), after more than five weeks of nivolumab. Each patient experienced a relapse that followed autologous stem cell transplantation, and brentuximab vedotin exposure varied. The input for sequencing was peripheral blood mononuclear cells (PBMCs), taken before the fourth cycle of nivolumab. These TCRs come from a human donor with classical Hodgkin lymphoma.

This clone was observed a single time. The chain couples TRBV4-1 to TRBJ2-7; possible D gene TRBD2, 6 bases. V lost 2 bases to trimming and J lost 7 bases, with 24 bases between them. The germline V gene encodes CDR1 MGHRA and CDR2 YSYEKL. This CDR3 contains 17 residues. This CDR3 reads CASSQQLAIAISGEQYF. Written as DNA, the CDR3 is TGCGCCAGCAGCCAACAACTAGCAATCGCCATCTCAGGGGAGCAGTACTTC.

V is TRBV29-1 and J is TRBJ2-2; D uncertain. V gave up 6 bases and J gave up 7 bases, with 18 bases separating them. CDR1 SQVTM and CDR2 ANQGSEA come from the germline V gene. The CDR3 extends over 14 amino acids. Here the CDR3 DNA reads TGCAGCGTAGAAACCAACCACATTGGCGGGGAGCTGTTTTTT. Translating it yields CSVETNHIGGELFF.

This clone was recorded once. The chain recombines TRBV28 with TRBJ1-5; 8 bases match TRBD1. Germline V gene lookup returns CDR1 MDHEN and CDR2 SYDVKM. The V segment lost 10 bases and the J segment 2 bases; nucleotides outside the gene matches: 16. This CDR3 has 17 residues. For the CDR3, the DNA is TGTGCCATATTCCAACCTCCCGGGACAGGAGGCAATCAGCCCCAGCATTTT. This codes for CAIFQPPGTGGNQPQHF.

J is TRBJ1-6 and V is TRBV2, with 7 nucleotides matching TRBD1. V shed 3 bases, J shed 6 bases, and the junction held 5 bases outside the gene matches. Germline V gives CDR1 SNHLY, CDR2 FYNNEI. This CDR3 region has 15 residues. The CDR3, as DNA: TGTGCCAGCAGTGAGCGGACAGGCGGTAATTCACCCCTCCACTTT. Translated: CASSERTGGNSPLHF.

This clone was recorded a few times. The chain recombines TRBV5-1 with TRBJ1-1, with D possibly matching TRBD1 (5 bases). Germline CDR1 and CDR2: SGHRS and YFSETQ. The CDR3 loop spans 14 amino acids. Trimming pared 0 bases from V and 1 base from J, leaving 7 bases between. This chain's CDR3 is CASSLAGENTEAFF. The CDR3 DNA reads TGCGCCAGCAGCTTGGCGGGGGAGAACACTGAAGCTTTCTTT.

This sequence joins TRBV2 and TRBJ2-5, with D perhaps TRBD2 (5 bases). V was shortened by 7 bases and J by 5 bases, with 17 bases between the two germline ends. Germline V CDR1 and CDR2: SNHLY, FYNNEI. The length of the CDR3 is 14 residues. The CDR3 here is CASNAAPTRETQYF. CDR3 DNA: TGTGCCAGCAATGCCGCCCCCACTAGGGAGACCCAGTACTTC.

The chain recombines TRBV7-3 with TRBJ2-7; D gene unclear. V shed 4 bases and J shed 7 bases, with 14 bases lying between them. The germline CDR1 and CDR2 sequences are SGHTA and FQGTGA. The CDR3 length is 13 residues. CDR3 sequence (DNA): TGTGCCAGCAGCTCCGGCCCGAACCGTGAGCAGTACTTC. It encodes CASSSGPNREQYF.

This clone was found a few times. Germline is not matched at one junction end, which may reflect a read error. The V gene is TRBV6-5, the J gene TRBJ2-1; 8 nucleotides align to TRBD2. The CDR3 is 11 residues long. Germline V lookup: CDR1 MNHEY, CDR2 SVGAGI. This chain's CDR3 is CASSSAGLGVF. The CDR3 DNA reads as TGTGCCAGCAGTTCCGCGGGACTAGGGGTCTTC.

This sequence joins TRBV4-2 and TRBJ1-5, with D perhaps TRBD1 (5 bases). Germline V gene sequence: CDR1 LGHNA, CDR2 YNFKEQ. The CDR3 consists of 16 residues. Trimming removed 5 bases from V and 2 bases from J, with 16 bases in between. The CDR3 coding sequence is TGTGCCAGCAGCTTGGGGGTCTGGGCGGGCAATCAGCCCCAGCATTTT. Residues: CASSLGVWAGNQPQHF.

The CDR3 coding sequence is TGTGCCAGCAGCGAAGACAGGGAGGGGGAGACCCAGTACTTC. It specifies CASSEDREGETQYF. The V gene is TRBV5-6, the J gene TRBJ2-5; TRBD1 or TRBD2 may be the D gene (7 bases each). The V and J ends lost 4 bases and 5 bases respectively, with 15 bases between them. Per the germline V gene, CDR1 is SGHDT and CDR2 is YYEEEE. The CDR3 spans 14 residues.

This clone appeared once. The CDR3 sequence: CASSGRQNPNTGELFF. The CDR3 DNA follows: TGCGCCAGCAGCGGACGACAGAACCCGAACACCGGGGAGCTGTTTTTT. The chain links TRBV5-1 to TRBJ2-2; a weak D match, TRBD1 (5 bases). CDR3 length: 16 amino acids. Germline assignment: CDR1 SGHRS and CDR2 YFSETQ. Trimming removed 4 bases at V and 0 bases at J, with 13 bases between.

This clone was observed a handful of times. The chain joins TRBV4-2 to TRBJ1-2; 7 positions match TRBD1. V lost 1 base to trimming and J lost 3 bases; unmatched junction nucleotides: 2. CDR3 size: 14 residues. Germline CDR1 LGHNA, CDR2 YNFKEQ. The CDR3, as DNA: TGTGCCAGCAGCCAAGTGGGACAGTACTATGGCTACACCTTC. Its translation is CASSQVGQYYGYTF.

V usage is TRBV10-3 and J usage is TRBJ1-2; 8 nucleotides line up with TRBD1. Losses at the gene ends were 2 bases for V and 3 bases for J; bases not matched to a gene: 8. The CDR3 has 16 residues. Germline values: CDR1 ENHRY, CDR2 SYGVKD. CDR3 nucleotide sequence: TGTGCCATCAGTGAGCCCCAGGGGGCGGCCCACTATGGCTACACCTTC. This gives the protein CAISEPQGAAHYGYTF.